The 20 T cell receptor beta chains below were found in one sample sequenced in a study of blood T cells in healthy people across ages. The authors ran a second PCR of 7 to 11 cycles using a sample-barcoded 5' primer and a J-beta primer mix. MiXCR, applied by TCRdb to the 5' RACE reads, yields one record per CDR3 protein. The sample carries more than 1,400,000 distinct CDR3 sequences, approximately 42% recorded once. Sequences were obtained from blood. The receptors were sampled from a woman under 30 in good health.

CDR3 loop: CASSPEGRYTGELFF. CDR3 nucleotides: TGTGCCAGCAGCCCGGAAGGACGGTATACCGGGGAGCTGTTTTTT. The rearrangement links TRBV9 to TRBJ2-2, with D unclear. V gave up 4 bases and J gave up 5 bases, with 15 bases separating them. The CDR3 totals 15 residues. Germline assignment: CDR1 SGDLS and CDR2 YYNGEE.

To note about this clonotype: A junction end diverges from the germline sequence, so it may reflect a read error. V and J are TRBV5-1 and TRBJ2-7; TRBD2 is a possible D gene (6 bases). The CDR3 spans 15 residues. Germline loops: CDR1 SGHRS, CDR2 YFSETQ. DNA of the CDR3: TGCGCCAGTAGCTTGGAGGGGCTTGGTCTCTACGAGCAGTACTTC. This sequence encodes CASSLEGLGLYEQYF.

Comment on this clonotype: A clone one base away is much larger, so this may be a read error. This chain connects TRBV12-3 or TRBV12-4 to TRBJ2-3; D is ambiguous. This CDR3 has 13 residues. The CDR3 DNA sequence: TGTGCCCGCAGTTCCCTAACTCCACCTACGCAGTATTTT. It codes for CARSSLTPPTQYF.

This clonotype has a handful of counts. The V call is TRBV10-3, the J call TRBJ2-5, with D perhaps TRBD2 (6 bases). The CDR3 covers 15 residues. The ends were cut back, 4 bases at V and 5 bases at J, with 17 bases in the middle. Germline V gene sequence: CDR1 ENHRY, CDR2 SYGVKD. In nucleotides, the CDR3 is TGTGCCATCAGTGCTCGAGCGAGGGAGGACGAGACCCAGTACTTC. The encoded protein is CAISARAREDETQYF.

The chain joins TRBV25-1 to TRBJ2-7; D is possibly TRBD1 or TRBD2 (5 bases each). CDR3 length equals 16 residues. Trimming pared 0 bases from V and 3 bases from J, leaving 15 bases between. Germline V gene data show CDR1 as MGHDK and CDR2 as SYGVNS. The CDR3 DNA follows: TGTGCCAGCAGTGAATATAGGGGTCTGGGGGTCTACGAGCAGTACTTC. This encodes CASSEYRGLGVYEQYF.

The CDR3 loop reads CASSQDHGGFTDTQYF. For the CDR3, the DNA is TGTGCCAGCAGCCAAGATCACGGGGGGTTCACAGATACGCAGTATTTT. The rearrangement joins TRBV14 to TRBJ2-3; TRBD2 matches 7 bases. Per the germline V gene, CDR1 is SGHDN and CDR2 is FVKESK. Germline trimming cut 0 bases from V and 2 bases from J; bases unmatched to any gene: 5. The length of the CDR3 is 16 residues.

V is TRBV7-9 and J is TRBJ2-1; possibly TRBD1 for D (5 bases). Deletions cut 1 base from V and 0 bases from J, with 22 bases between. CDR3 length: 20 residues. In germline, CDR1 is SEHNR, CDR2 FQNEAQ (reference sequence). CDR3 protein: CASSLEPETTQQGSYNEQFF. For the CDR3, the DNA is TGTGCCAGCAGCTTAGAACCAGAGACAACACAGCAGGGCTCCTACAATGAGCAGTTCTTC.

The chain couples TRBV7-9 to TRBJ1-2; 9 bases line up with TRBD1. After removal of 3 bases from V and 1 base from J, the junction contained 3 bases not matched to a gene. This CDR3 has 15 residues. Per the germline V gene, CDR1 is SEHNR and CDR2 is FQNEAQ (reference sequence). The chain's CDR3 is CASSFWDRVNYGYTF. CDR3 DNA sequence: TGTGCCAGCAGCTTTTGGGACAGGGTTAACTATGGCTACACCTTC.

The chain carries TRBV19 and TRBJ2-1, with unresolved D. Trimming pared 5 bases from V and 9 bases from J, leaving 17 bases between. The CDR3 runs 14 residues. The germline V gene has CDR1 LNHDA and CDR2 SQIVND (reference sequence). CDR3 sequence: CASSRVEARSEQFF. Written as DNA, the CDR3 is TGTGCCAGTAGTCGGGTCGAGGCAAGGAGTGAGCAGTTCTTC.

The rearrangement uses TRBV6-1 and TRBJ1-4, with D unresolved. CDR3 length: 16 residues. Trimming removed 0 bases at V and 0 bases at J, with 8 bases between. Per the germline V gene, CDR1 is MNHNS and CDR2 is SASEGT. CDR3 region: CASSEAPQATNEKLFF. The CDR3 nucleotides are TGTGCCAGCAGTGAAGCCCCCCAGGCAACTAATGAAAAACTGTTTTTT.

The chain uses TRBV25-1 and TRBJ2-1, with TRBD2 as a possible D gene (7 bases). This CDR3 comprises 15 residues. Germline CDR1 and CDR2: MGHDK and SYGVNS. Deletions cut 1 base from V and 10 bases from J, with 17 bases between. The DNA of the CDR3 is TGTGCCAGCAGTGAATCGGGACGGGGGGCGTGGGAGCAGTTCTTC. Protein product: CASSESGRGAWEQFF.

This clonotype was found a few times. This chain uses TRBV4-2 with TRBJ1-6, with unresolved D. The CDR3 is 16 amino acids. V lost 3 bases and J 1 base, leaving 10 bases between the germline ends. Germline V gene data show CDR1 as LGHNA and CDR2 as YNFKEQ. The CDR3 DNA reads as TGTGCCAGCAGCCAGGAACGGTTTTCCTATAATTCACCCCTCCACTTT. Translated, it gives CASSQERFSYNSPLHF.

This clonotype came up a few times. The chain couples TRBV12-3 or TRBV12-4 to TRBJ2-7, with 9 bases aligning to TRBD1. J was trimmed by 3 bases and V by 7 bases; bases with no gene match: 7. There are 14 residues in the CDR3. The CDR3 DNA follows: TGTGCCAGCACCTCCGGGACAGGGATCTACGAGCAGTACTTC. It is translated as CASTSGTGIYEQYF.

Of note for this clonotype: Being one base from a much bigger clone, this may be a read error. This chain links TRBV12-3 or TRBV12-4 with TRBJ2-1, with TRBD1 identical over 8 bases. V dropped 5 bases and J dropped 8; count of bases not matched to a gene: 8. The CDR3 has 14 amino acids. The CDR3 here is CASSAVGQGDEQFF. In nucleotides, the CDR3 is TGTGCCAGCAGTGCGGTAGGACAGGGCGATGAGCAGTTCTTC.

This clonotype was counted a few times. The chain is built from TRBV13 and TRBJ2-3; weak D call: TRBD1 (6 bases). V was trimmed by 5 bases and J by 3 bases, leaving 12 bases between them. Germline values: CDR1 PRHDT, CDR2 FYEKMQ (reference sequence). CDR3 length: 14 amino acids. In nucleotides, the CDR3 is TGTGCCAGCAGCAGGTCCCAGGGGACAGATACGCAGTATTTT. Translating gives CASSRSQGTDTQYF.

A few counts support this clonotype. The chain employs TRBV12-3 or TRBV12-4 and TRBJ2-7; 8 bases fit TRBD1. V dropped 6 bases and J dropped 5; count of bases not matched to a gene: 3. The CDR3 loop spans 12 amino acids. CDR3 sequence (DNA): TGTGCCAGCAGGCCACAGGGGGACGAGCAGTACTTC. It is translated as CASRPQGDEQYF.

The J gene is TRBJ2-4, the V gene TRBV6-5; possibly TRBD2 for D (6 bases). Trimming removed 4 bases at V and 1 base at J, with 17 bases between. This CDR3 spans 17 amino acids. Germline V gene sequence: CDR1 MNHEY, CDR2 SVGAGI. DNA of the CDR3: TGTGCCAGCAGTTGGGGACTGCCGCCTAGGGCCAAAAACATTCAGTACTTC. Translating gives CASSWGLPPRAKNIQYF.

This clonotype was counted between two and nine times. The rearrangement links TRBV11-2 to TRBJ2-7; TRBD2 agrees at 7 bases. Looked up from germline, CDR1 is SGHAT and CDR2 is FQNNGV. The CDR3 loop spans 15 amino acids. V was clipped by 5 bases and J by 2 bases; unmatched bases: 9. In nucleotides, the CDR3 is TGTGCCAGCAGCGCCTCACCGGGACTAACCTACGAGCAGTACTTC. This gives the protein CASSASPGLTYEQYF.

The V call is TRBV9, the J call TRBJ2-3, with D possibly TRBD1 on 6 matching bases. V was trimmed by 0 bases and J by 2 bases, leaving 10 bases between them. Germline assignment: CDR1 SGDLS and CDR2 YYNGEE. CDR3 length equals 15 residues. CDR3 loop: CASSVDGDNTDTQYF. CDR3 nucleotide sequence: TGTGCCAGCAGCGTAGATGGGGACAACACAGATACGCAGTATTTT.

Many counts were recorded for this clonotype. CDR3 in amino acids: CASAEGDTQYF. The CDR3 DNA follows: TGTGCCAGCGCGGAGGGAGATACGCAGTATTTT. The rearrangement links TRBV12-3 or TRBV12-4 to TRBJ2-3; D is perhaps TRBD2 (6 bases). This CDR3 spans 11 amino acids. V gave up 8 bases and J gave up 5 bases, with 8 bases separating them.